The rows below give T cell receptor beta chains drawn from one sample of a study of blood T cell repertoires in COVID-19. Using immunoSEQ multiplex PCR, the repertoire was profiled, and TCRdb retains in-frame clones only, with some absent. The table includes 200,000 to 250,000 clones, around 89% detected once. Sequencing used PBMCs or T cells enriched from blood (not recorded which). These receptors all stem from a young woman who had recovered from COVID-19. Both conserved end residues are part of each CDR3. Fields, in order: clone size, V gene, J gene, D gene, CDR3 protein, CDR3 DNA. The D gene is left open where the match is weak. Only part of the rows carry a size: once, few, many, or a class if the clone is expanded.

abundance: .; v_gene: TRBV19; j_gene: TRBJ1-1; d_gene: .; CDR3aa: CASTWEGVNTEAFF; CDR3nt: TGTGCCAGTACTTGGGAGGGGGTGAACACTGAAGCTTTCTTT
abundance: .; v_gene: TRBV19; j_gene: TRBJ2-7; d_gene: TRBD1; CDR3aa: CASSIGTDEDEQYF; CDR3nt: TGTGCCAGTAGTATCGGGACAGACGAGGACGAGCAGTACTTC
abundance: .; v_gene: TRBV6-5; j_gene: TRBJ1-5; d_gene: .; CDR3aa: CASSSQGSNQPQHF; CDR3nt: TGTGCCAGCAGTTCTCAGGGATCCAATCAGCCCCAGCATTTT
abundance: .; v_gene: TRBV13; j_gene: TRBJ1-2; d_gene: .; CDR3aa: CASSLGMVWGHAYGYTF; CDR3nt: TGTGCCAGCAGCTTAGGAATGGTATGGGGGCATGCCTATGGCTACACCTTC
abundance: .; v_gene: TRBV5-1; j_gene: TRBJ1-2; d_gene: .; CDR3aa: CASSRSQGRVYGYTF; CDR3nt: TGCGCCAGCAGCCGTTCGCAGGGGCGGGTTTATGGCTACACCTTC
abundance: .; v_gene: TRBV6-5; j_gene: TRBJ2-4; d_gene: TRBD2; CDR3aa: CASSPGLAGHIQYF; CDR3nt: TGTGCCAGCAGCCCGGGACTAGCGGGACACATTCAGTACTTC
abundance: few; v_gene: TRBV12-3/TRBV12-4; j_gene: TRBJ2-5; d_gene: TRBD2; CDR3aa: CASSLEAGGTQYF; CDR3nt: TGTGCCAGCAGTTTAGAGGCGGGAGGGACCCAGTACTTC
abundance: .; v_gene: TRBV29-1; j_gene: TRBJ1-1; d_gene: TRBD1; CDR3aa: CSVRTGGGVTEAFF; CDR3nt: TGCAGCGTCCGGACAGGGGGCGGTGTCACTGAAGCTTTCTTT
abundance: .; v_gene: TRBV6-5; j_gene: TRBJ2-1; d_gene: TRBD2; CDR3aa: CASSYSAGGYNEQFF; CDR3nt: TGTGCCAGCAGTTACTCGGCCGGGGGGTACAATGAGCAGTTCTTC
abundance: .; v_gene: TRBV11-3; j_gene: TRBJ2-5; d_gene: TRBD2; CDR3aa: CASSSGRGEETQYF; CDR3nt: TGTGCCAGCAGCTCAGGCCGGGGGGAAGAGACCCAGTACTTC
abundance: .; v_gene: TRBV6-2/TRBV6-3; j_gene: TRBJ2-5; d_gene: TRBD2; CDR3aa: CASSRTSGGRGETQYF; CDR3nt: TGTGCCAGCAGTCGGACTAGCGGGGGACGGGGGGAGACCCAGTACTTC
abundance: .; v_gene: TRBV5-1; j_gene: TRBJ2-5; d_gene: .; CDR3aa: CASSFSGGPGETQYF; CDR3nt: TGCGCCAGCAGCTTTTCGGGGGGCCCTGGAGAGACCCAGTACTTC
abundance: .; v_gene: TRBV7-8; j_gene: TRBJ2-1; d_gene: TRBD1; CDR3aa: CASSFPGQPEQFF; CDR3nt: TGTGCCAGCAGCTTCCCGGGACAGCCTGAGCAGTTCTTC
abundance: .; v_gene: TRBV7-2; j_gene: TRBJ1-5; d_gene: .; CDR3aa: CASSPGSGGQPQHF; CDR3nt: TGTGCCAGCAGCCCCGGGTCCGGAGGTCAGCCCCAGCATTTT
abundance: .; v_gene: TRBV6-5; j_gene: TRBJ2-3; d_gene: .; CDR3aa: CASSFVAEPSTDTQYF; CDR3nt: TGTGCCAGCAGTTTCGTAGCGGAGCCTAGCACAGATACGCAGTATTTT
abundance: .; v_gene: TRBV11-2; j_gene: TRBJ1-3; d_gene: .; CDR3aa: CASSPLRQPRSGNTIYF; CDR3nt: TGTGCCAGCAGCCCCCTTCGACAGCCACGCTCTGGAAACACCATATATTTT
abundance: .; v_gene: TRBV6-4; j_gene: TRBJ1-1; d_gene: .; CDR3aa: CASSPSDSNTEAFF; CDR3nt: TGTGCCAGCAGTCCCAGCGACTCGAACACTGAAGCTTTCTTT
abundance: .; v_gene: TRBV21-1; j_gene: TRBJ2-1; d_gene: .; CDR3aa: CAKPLAGGPNEQFF; CDR3nt: TGTGCCAAACCACTAGCGGGGGGGCCGAATGAGCAGTTCTTC
abundance: .; v_gene: TRBV11-1; j_gene: TRBJ2-5; d_gene: TRBD2; CDR3aa: CASSLYGLAGDETQYF; CDR3nt: TGTGCCAGCAGCTTATACGGACTAGCGGGGGATGAGACCCAGTACTTC
abundance: .; v_gene: TRBV7-9; j_gene: TRBJ2-5; d_gene: TRBD1; CDR3aa: CASSTRQGSVETQYF; CDR3nt: TGTGCCAGCAGCACGCGACAGGGGTCCGTCGAGACCCAGTACTTC
abundance: .; v_gene: TRBV5-1; j_gene: TRBJ1-1; d_gene: .; CDR3aa: CASSPASNRNTEAFF; CDR3nt: TGCGCCAGCAGCCCGGCATCCAACAGGAACACTGAAGCTTTCTTT
abundance: once; v_gene: TRBV7-2; j_gene: TRBJ1-3; d_gene: .; CDR3aa: CASSLATGSGNTIYF; CDR3nt: TGTGCCAGCAGCTTAGCAACTGGCTCTGGAAACACCATATATTTT
abundance: .; v_gene: TRBV10-3; j_gene: TRBJ2-1; d_gene: TRBD1; CDR3aa: CAISGPGTGSDEQFF; CDR3nt: TGTGCCATCAGTGGCCCCGGGACAGGGAGCGATGAGCAGTTCTTC
abundance: .; v_gene: TRBV12-5; j_gene: TRBJ2-7; d_gene: .; CDR3aa: CASGLTGDEQYF; CDR3nt: TGTGCTAGTGGTTTGACGGGTGACGAGCAGTACTTC
abundance: .; v_gene: TRBV7-5; j_gene: TRBJ2-1; d_gene: .; CDR3aa: CVRRPTRVSYNEQFF; CDR3nt: TGTGTCAGAAGGCCGACTAGGGTCTCCTACAATGAGCAGTTCTTC
abundance: .; v_gene: TRBV18; j_gene: TRBJ1-5; d_gene: .; CDR3aa: CASSPTGGTGNQPQHF; CDR3nt: TGTGCCAGCTCACCAACGGGGGGTACGGGCAATCAGCCCCAGCATTTT
abundance: .; v_gene: TRBV9; j_gene: TRBJ1-4; d_gene: .; CDR3aa: CASSVGQGNEKLFF; CDR3nt: TGTGCCAGCAGCGTAGGGCAGGGGAATGAAAAACTGTTTTTT
abundance: .; v_gene: TRBV7-8; j_gene: TRBJ2-7; d_gene: .; CDR3aa: CASSLSSGNEQYF; CDR3nt: TGTGCCAGCAGCTTATCCTCAGGGAACGAGCAGTACTTC
abundance: .; v_gene: TRBV3-1/TRBV3-2; j_gene: TRBJ2-6; d_gene: .; CDR3aa: CASSQDGGTGANVLTF; CDR3nt: TGTGCCAGCAGCCAAGATGGGGGGACTGGGGCCAACGTCCTGACTTTC
abundance: .; v_gene: TRBV5-1; j_gene: TRBJ1-4; d_gene: .; CDR3aa: CASSGLGGFNEKLFF; CDR3nt: TGCGCCAGCAGCGGCTTAGGGGGATTTAATGAAAAACTGTTTTTT
abundance: .; v_gene: TRBV5-4; j_gene: TRBJ1-1; d_gene: .; CDR3aa: CASSLVEAGEAFF; CDR3nt: TGTGCCAGCAGCTTGGTTGAAGCCGGTGAAGCTTTCTTT
abundance: .; v_gene: TRBV7-2; j_gene: TRBJ2-7; d_gene: TRBD2; CDR3aa: CASSFSGGVYEQYF; CDR3nt: TGTGCCAGCAGCTTTAGCGGGGGGGTTTACGAGCAGTACTTC
abundance: .; v_gene: TRBV7-3; j_gene: TRBJ1-1; d_gene: .; CDR3aa: CASSSPTAHPEAFF; CDR3nt: TGTGCCAGCAGTTCACCGACAGCCCACCCTGAAGCTTTCTTT
abundance: .; v_gene: TRBV9; j_gene: TRBJ2-2; d_gene: TRBD1; CDR3aa: CASSVGPGGAETGELFF; CDR3nt: TGTGCCAGCAGCGTAGGGCCAGGGGGCGCGGAGACCGGGGAGCTGTTTTTT
abundance: .; v_gene: TRBV13; j_gene: TRBJ2-7; d_gene: .; CDR3aa: CASSPYYEQYF; CDR3nt: TGTGCCAGCAGTCCCTACTACGAGCAGTACTTC
abundance: .; v_gene: TRBV9; j_gene: TRBJ1-2; d_gene: .; CDR3aa: CASSPNPGGGYGYTF; CDR3nt: TGTGCCAGCAGCCCTAACCCGGGGGGGGGATATGGCTACACCTTC
abundance: .; v_gene: TRBV4-1; j_gene: TRBJ2-2; d_gene: .; CDR3aa: CASSPLNTGELFF; CDR3nt: TGCGCCAGCAGCCCACTGAACACCGGGGAGCTGTTTTTT
abundance: .; v_gene: TRBV13; j_gene: TRBJ2-1; d_gene: TRBD2; CDR3aa: CASSFLGTSTNEQFF; CDR3nt: TGTGCCAGCAGCTTCCTCGGGACTAGCACAAATGAGCAGTTCTTC
abundance: .; v_gene: TRBV7-9; j_gene: TRBJ1-3; d_gene: .; CDR3aa: CASSLWDSWSGNTIYF; CDR3nt: TGTGCCAGCAGCCTATGGGACTCTTGGAGTGGAAACACCATATATTTT
abundance: .; v_gene: TRBV5-1; j_gene: TRBJ2-1; d_gene: .; CDR3aa: CASSVSGDLGDEQFF; CDR3nt: TGCGCCAGCAGCGTCTCAGGGGATCTTGGCGATGAGCAGTTCTTC
abundance: .; v_gene: TRBV6-2/TRBV6-3; j_gene: TRBJ1-2; d_gene: .; CDR3aa: CASSPAGRKGYTF; CDR3nt: TGTGCCAGCAGCCCGGCAGGGAGGAAGGGCTACACCTTC